Presented here are 24 T cell receptor beta chains from one specimen sequenced in a study of blood T cells in healthy people across ages. Next came a second PCR, run for about 7 to 12 cycles, which used a sample-barcoded 5' primer along with a J-beta primer mix. TCRdb re-derived calls from the 5' RACE reads in MiXCR, one entry per CDR3 protein. The sample lists roughly 1,700,000 distinct CDR3 sequences, 28% occurring once. The sample consisted of blood. The receptors shown here come from a woman in her twenties or thirties in good health.

This clonotype was observed at least ten times. V usage is TRBV29-1 and J usage is TRBJ2-5; 7 nucleotides match TRBD2. This CDR3 has 12 residues. J lost 3 bases, V lost 3 bases, and 1 base had no gene match. Germline assignment: CDR1 SQVTM and CDR2 ANQGSEA. The CDR3 DNA reads as TGCAGCGTTGACAGCGGGAAAGAGACCCAGTACTTC. This encodes CSVDSGKETQYF.

The chain joins TRBV7-3 to TRBJ2-3; TRBD2 might be the D (6 bases). The CDR3 sequence is 15 residues long. V dropped 5 bases and J dropped 2 bases, with 14 bases sitting between them. Germline-derived CDR1 and CDR2 are SGHTA and FQGTGA. The CDR3 DNA reads TGTGCCAGCAGCCCATGGGGGAGGCCCACAGATACGCAGTATTTT. Its translation: CASSPWGRPTDTQYF.

This clonotype was detected many times. This sequence joins TRBV4-1 and TRBJ2-5; TRBD2 agrees at 11 bases. Germline values: CDR1 MGHRA, CDR2 YSYEKL. The CDR3 extends over 17 amino acids. Losses at the gene ends were 3 bases for V and 1 base for J; bases not matched to a gene: 7. DNA of the CDR3: TGCGCCAGCAGCCAGTCGGCTAGCGGGGGGACCCAAGAGACCCAGTACTTC. It yields the protein CASSQSASGGTQETQYF.

The V and J genes are TRBV6-6 and TRBJ2-1, with D tentatively TRBD2 (5 bases). The germline gives CDR1 MNHNY, CDR2 SVGAGI (reference sequence). The V end was cut by 6 bases, the J end by 2 bases, with 11 bases between. This CDR3 is built from 14 residues. CDR3 sequence: CASREAVPYNEQFF. The CDR3 DNA reads TGTGCCAGCAGGGAGGCTGTTCCCTACAATGAGCAGTTCTTC.

This chain uses TRBV7-2 with TRBJ2-1; D not resolved. Looked up from germline, CDR1 is SGHTA and CDR2 is FQGNSA. CDR3 length: 16 amino acids. V lost 1 base and J 2 bases, leaving 12 bases between the germline ends. The DNA of the CDR3 is TGTGCCAGCAGCTTAGTGGTTAGCAGCACCTACAATGAGCAGTTCTTC. Translating gives CASSLVVSSTYNEQFF.

Regarding this clonotype: A much larger clone is a single base away; this may be a read error. The V gene is TRBV5-1, the J gene TRBJ2-5; TRBD1 agrees at 8 bases. The J call may be faulty, since TRBJ2-7 better matches the DNA end. The germline V gene encodes CDR1 SGHRS and CDR2 YFSETQ. This CDR3 comprises 15 residues. CDR3 in amino acids: CASNLPGQGFYEQYF. For the CDR3, the DNA is TGCGCCAGCAACTTGCCCGGACAGGGTTTTTACGAGCAGTACTTC.

This clonotype was counted a few times. The CDR3 here is CASSLGGAFGNQPQHF. CDR3 bases: TGCGCCAGCAGCTTGGGGGGGGCCTTTGGCAATCAGCCCCAGCATTTT. The chain combines TRBV5-1 with TRBJ1-5, with D possibly being TRBD1 (6 bases). CDR3 length: 16 residues. Germline lookup yields CDR1 SGHRS and CDR2 YFSETQ. V lost 0 bases to trimming and J lost 2 bases, with 12 bases between them.

In its sample, this clonotype was seen a few times. The chain uses TRBV19 and TRBJ2-5, with 7 bases aligning to TRBD2. Germline CDR1 LNHDA, CDR2 SQIVND (reference sequence). V gave up 8 bases and J gave up 4 bases; unmatched junction bases: 10. This CDR3 is built from 14 residues. This CDR3 is CASALRRERETQYF. The CDR3 bases are TGTGCCAGTGCCCTTCGGCGGGAGCGAGAGACCCAGTACTTC.

The genes are TRBV2 and TRBJ2-2, with 8 bases matching TRBD1. Germline V lookup: CDR1 SNHLY, CDR2 FYNNEI. Losses at the gene ends were 8 bases for V and 8 bases for J; bases not matched to a gene: 10. There are 14 residues in the CDR3. The CDR3 spells CASLEDRGGGELFF. Here the CDR3 DNA reads TGTGCCAGCCTTGAAGACAGGGGAGGAGGGGAGCTGTTTTTT.

This clonotype appeared many times. This rearrangement joins TRBV7-2 to TRBJ2-7, with no clear D. The germline gives CDR1 SGHTA, CDR2 FQGNSA. Trimming removed 5 bases from V and 2 bases from J, with 10 bases in between. This CDR3 is 13 amino acids long. This CDR3 reads CASSAQLPYEQYF. The CDR3 nucleotides read TGTGCCAGCAGCGCTCAACTCCCCTACGAGCAGTACTTC.

This clonotype was seen many times. The chain recombines TRBV6-5 with TRBJ2-5; D may be TRBD2 (6 bases). The CDR3 sequence is 16 residues long. Germline values: CDR1 MNHEY, CDR2 SVGAGI. Trimming took 5 bases from V and 5 from J, leaving 21 bases between them. The CDR3 DNA reads as TGTGCCAGCAGTCGCCAGTCTAGCGCACCATGGGAGACCCAGTACTTC. It is translated as CASSRQSSAPWETQYF.

This clonotype has more than one count but fewer than ten. The V gene is TRBV12-3 or TRBV12-4, the J gene TRBJ2-5; 7 bases fit TRBD1. V gave up 8 bases and J gave up 3 bases; unmatched junction bases: 9. The CDR3 is made up of 14 amino acids. DNA for the CDR3: TGTGCCAGCGGGATCGGGACAGCCAAAGAGACCCAGTACTTC. Translated: CASGIGTAKETQYF.

This clonotype was detected many times. This sequence joins TRBV18 and TRBJ2-7; 7 bases map to TRBD2. The V and J ends lost 6 bases and 8 bases, in that order; junction bases with no gene match: 7. In germline, CDR1 is KGHSH, CDR2 LQKENI. The CDR3 runs to 12 residues. CDR3 bases: TGTGCCAGCTCCCGGGAGGTTCGGCAGCAGTACTTC. Translating it yields CASSREVRQQYF.

This sequence joins TRBV29-1 and TRBJ1-1, with TRBD1 matching over 9 bases. Germline CDR1 is SQVTM and CDR2 is ANQGSEA. J gave up 4 bases and V 4 bases, and 7 bases lay outside the gene matches. CDR3 length: 14 amino acids. CDR3 residues: CSVVPGQGRTEAFF. The DNA for the CDR3 is TGCAGCGTTGTTCCCGGACAGGGGCGCACTGAAGCTTTCTTT. The full variable domain, its missing parts supplied by reference TRBV29-1 and TRBJ1-1, is SAVISQKPSRDICQRGTSLTIQCQVDSQVTMMFWYRQQPGQSLTLIATANQGSEATYESGFVIDKFPISRPNLTFSTLTVSNMSPEDSSIYLCSVVPGQGRTEAFFGQGTRLTVV.

This clonotype was picked up a small number of times. The chain is built from TRBV27 and TRBJ2-5; 10 bases line up with TRBD1. V was clipped by 3 bases and J by 1 base; unmatched bases: 2. This CDR3 comprises 15 residues. Germline CDR1 is MNHEY and CDR2 is SMNVEV (reference sequence). CDR3 sequence reads: CASSFWDRGQETQYF. The CDR3 DNA reads as TGTGCCAGCAGTTTCTGGGACAGGGGCCAAGAGACCCAGTACTTC.

This clonotype has a handful of counts. V usage is TRBV5-6 and J usage is TRBJ2-1; 7 bases align to TRBD1. The CDR3 length is 18 residues. V shed 4 bases, J shed 3 bases, and the junction held 16 bases outside the gene matches. The V gene's germline CDR1 is SGHDT and CDR2 YYEEEE. CDR3: CASSGGQTPTPLYNEQFF. DNA for the CDR3: TGTGCCAGCAGCGGGGGACAGACTCCGACCCCCCTCTACAATGAGCAGTTCTTC.

The chain has TRBV29-1 and TRBJ2-2; TRBD1 matches at 7 bases. Per germline, CDR1 SQVTM and CDR2 ANQGSEA. V lost 7 bases and J lost 4; bases outside the gene matches: 3. The CDR3 totals 12 residues. Here the CDR3 DNA reads TGCAGCGCGACAGGGAGCACCGGGGAGCTGTTTTTT. Translation: CSATGSTGELFF.

This clonotype was found many times. The rearrangement joins TRBV4-3 to TRBJ2-1, with D tentatively TRBD2 (6 bases). Germline V CDR1 and CDR2: LGHNA, YSLEER. The CDR3 covers 13 residues. V lost 0 bases to trimming and J lost 13 bases, with 13 bases between them. The CDR3 loop reads CASSQDRGTPQFF. CDR3 sequence (DNA): TGCGCCAGCAGCCAAGATCGGGGGACTCCTCAGTTCTTC.

The rearrangement uses TRBV6-1 and TRBJ2-7; 7 bases align to TRBD2. Germline loops: CDR1 MNHNS, CDR2 SASEGT. With V trimmed by 2 bases and J by 2 bases, 6 bases remained unmatched. This CDR3 is 15 amino acids long. In nucleotides, the CDR3 is TGTGCCAGCAGTGAACCCGAGCGGGGCGCCTACGAGCAGTACTTC. Translation gives CASSEPERGAYEQYF.

This clonotype was picked up a small number of times. The chain employs TRBV4-1 and TRBJ1-5; TRBD1 agrees at 8 bases. The CDR3 covers 19 residues. Germline lookup yields CDR1 MGHRA and CDR2 YSYEKL. J gave up 4 bases and V 3 bases, and 17 bases lay outside the gene matches. The CDR3 DNA follows: TGCGCCAGCAGCCAGGGGGGACAGGTCGCCGGGGGGAGAAATCAGCCCCAGCATTTT. It encodes CASSQGGQVAGGRNQPQHF.

The rearrangement links TRBV28 to TRBJ2-1; 7 nucleotides align to TRBD1. Trimming cost V 3 bases and J 5 bases; bases outside gene matches: 7. The CDR3 runs to 15 residues. The V gene's germline CDR1 is MDHEN and CDR2 SYDVKM. The CDR3 nucleotides are TGTGCCAGCAGTTTCAGAGGGGGCGGGCACAATGAGCAGTTCTTC. Translated, it gives CASSFRGGGHNEQFF. Using reference TRBV28 and TRBJ2-1 for the parts outside the CDR3, the full variable domain is DVKVTQSSRYLVKRTGEKVFLECVQDMDHENMFWYRQDPGLGLRLIYFSYDVKMKEKGDIPEGYSVSREKKERFSLILESASTNQTSMYLCASSFRGGGHNEQFFGPGTRLTVL.

The table lists this clonotype with many counts. V gene TRBV6-1 combines with J gene TRBJ2-3; TRBD1 matches 11 bases. Germline CDR1 reads MNHNS; CDR2 reads SASEGT. The CDR3 is made up of 18 amino acids. Trimming took 0 bases from V and 0 from J; bases not matched to a gene: 5. The CDR3, as DNA: TGTGCCAGCAGTGAAGCAGGGACAGGGGGTGCTAGCACAGATACGCAGTATTTT. It codes for CASSEAGTGGASTDTQYF.

This clonotype was counted only a few times. The V gene is TRBV5-1, the J gene TRBJ2-3; D is undetermined. Per germline, CDR1 SGHRS and CDR2 YFSETQ. This CDR3 is built from 13 residues. V was cut by 0 bases and J by 7 bases, with 9 bases left in between. CDR3 loop: CASSLAGQYTQYF. The CDR3 nucleotides read TGCGCCAGCAGCTTGGCCGGTCAATATACGCAGTATTTT.

The J gene is TRBJ2-1, the V gene TRBV20-1; maybe TRBD1 (5 bases). V dropped 0 bases and J dropped 9 bases, with 15 bases sitting between them. Germline lookup yields CDR1 DFQATT and CDR2 SNEGSKA (reference sequence). The CDR3 consists of 14 residues. The CDR3 loop reads CSARDLQEITEQFF. CDR3 coding DNA: TGCAGTGCTAGAGACTTACAGGAGATAACTGAGCAGTTCTTC.